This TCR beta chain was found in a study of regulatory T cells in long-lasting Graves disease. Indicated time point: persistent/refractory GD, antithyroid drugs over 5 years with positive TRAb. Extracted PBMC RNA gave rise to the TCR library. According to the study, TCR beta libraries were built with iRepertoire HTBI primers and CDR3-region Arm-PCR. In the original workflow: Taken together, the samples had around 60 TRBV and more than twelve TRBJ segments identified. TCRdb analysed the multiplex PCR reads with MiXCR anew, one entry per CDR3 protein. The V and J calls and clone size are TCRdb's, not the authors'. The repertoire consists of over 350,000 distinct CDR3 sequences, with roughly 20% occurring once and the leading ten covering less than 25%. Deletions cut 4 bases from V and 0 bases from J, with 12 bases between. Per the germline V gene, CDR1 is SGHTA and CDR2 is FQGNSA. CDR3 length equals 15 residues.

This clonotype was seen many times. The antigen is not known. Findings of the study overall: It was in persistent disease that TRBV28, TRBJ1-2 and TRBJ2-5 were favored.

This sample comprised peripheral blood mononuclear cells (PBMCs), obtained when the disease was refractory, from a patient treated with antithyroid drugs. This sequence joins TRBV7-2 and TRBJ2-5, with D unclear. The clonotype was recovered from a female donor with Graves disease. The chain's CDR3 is CASSSIRGNQETQYF. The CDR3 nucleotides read TGTGCCAGCAGCTCCATTAGAGGAAACCAAGAGACCCAGTACTTC.